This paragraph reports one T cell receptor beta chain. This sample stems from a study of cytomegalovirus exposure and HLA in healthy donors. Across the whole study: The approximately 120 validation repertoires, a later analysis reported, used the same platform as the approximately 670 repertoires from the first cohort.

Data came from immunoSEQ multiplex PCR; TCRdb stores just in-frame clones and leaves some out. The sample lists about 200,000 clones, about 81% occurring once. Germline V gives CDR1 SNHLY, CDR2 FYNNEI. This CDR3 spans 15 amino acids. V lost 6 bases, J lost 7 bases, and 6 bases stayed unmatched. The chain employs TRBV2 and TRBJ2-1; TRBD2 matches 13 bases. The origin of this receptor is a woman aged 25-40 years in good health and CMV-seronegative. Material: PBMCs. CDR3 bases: TGTGCCAGCAGCCCACCGGGACTAGCGGGGAATGAGCAGTTCTTC. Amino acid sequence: CASSPPGLAGNEQFF.